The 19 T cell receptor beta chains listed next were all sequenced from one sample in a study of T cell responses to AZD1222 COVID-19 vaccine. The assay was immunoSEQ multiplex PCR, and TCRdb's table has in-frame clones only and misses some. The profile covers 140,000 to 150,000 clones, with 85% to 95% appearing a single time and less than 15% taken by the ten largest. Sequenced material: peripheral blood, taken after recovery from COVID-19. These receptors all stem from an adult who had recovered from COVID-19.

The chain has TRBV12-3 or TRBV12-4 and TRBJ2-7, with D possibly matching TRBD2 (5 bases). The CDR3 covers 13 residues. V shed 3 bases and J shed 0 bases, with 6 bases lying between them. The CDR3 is CASSFRGSYEQYF. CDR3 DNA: TGTGCCAGCAGTTTCCGGGGCTCCTACGAGCAGTACTTC.

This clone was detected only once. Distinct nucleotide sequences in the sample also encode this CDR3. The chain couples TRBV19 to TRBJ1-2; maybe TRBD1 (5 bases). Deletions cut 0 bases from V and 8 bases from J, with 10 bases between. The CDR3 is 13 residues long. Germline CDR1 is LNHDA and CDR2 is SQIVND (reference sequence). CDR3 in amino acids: CASSIDRDGGYTF. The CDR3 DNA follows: TGTGCCAGTAGTATAGACAGGGACGGCGGCTACACCTTC.

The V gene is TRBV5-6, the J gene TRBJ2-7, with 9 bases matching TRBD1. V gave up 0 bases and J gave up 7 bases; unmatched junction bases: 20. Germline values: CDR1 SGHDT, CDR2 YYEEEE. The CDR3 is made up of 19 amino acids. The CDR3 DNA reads TGTGCCAGCAGCTTGGTTGTGGAGCGTAGAGGGACAGGGATTAGGGAGCAGTACTTC. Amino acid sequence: CASSLVVERRGTGIREQYF.

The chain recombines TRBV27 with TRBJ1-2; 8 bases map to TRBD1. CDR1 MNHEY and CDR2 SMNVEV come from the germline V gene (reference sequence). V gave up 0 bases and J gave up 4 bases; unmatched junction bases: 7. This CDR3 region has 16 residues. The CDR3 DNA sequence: TGTGCCAGCAGTTTATCTCCGGGACAGGTCTTCTATGGCTACACCTTC. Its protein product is CASSLSPGQVFYGYTF.

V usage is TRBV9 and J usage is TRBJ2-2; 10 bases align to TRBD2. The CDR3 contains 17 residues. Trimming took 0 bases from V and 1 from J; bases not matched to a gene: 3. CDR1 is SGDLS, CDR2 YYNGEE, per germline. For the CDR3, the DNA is TGTGCCAGCAGCGTAGAAGGACTAGCGGTGAACACCGGGGAGCTGTTTTTT. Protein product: CASSVEGLAVNTGELFF.

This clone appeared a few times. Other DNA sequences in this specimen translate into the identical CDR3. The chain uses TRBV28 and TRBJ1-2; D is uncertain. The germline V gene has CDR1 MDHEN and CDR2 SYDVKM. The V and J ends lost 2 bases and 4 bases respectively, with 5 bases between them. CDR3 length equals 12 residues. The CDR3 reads CASSLRSYGYTF. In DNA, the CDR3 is TGTGCCAGCAGTTTACGATCCTATGGCTACACCTTC.

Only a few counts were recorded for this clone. CDR3: CATSDRVHEQYF. In DNA, the CDR3 is TGTGCCACCTCAGACAGGGTGCACGAGCAGTACTTC. V and J are TRBV6-5 and TRBJ2-7; 7 nucleotides align to TRBD1. Losses at the gene ends were 10 bases for V and 5 bases for J; bases not matched to a gene: 8. CDR1 and CDR2 (germline): MNHEY, SVGAGI. The CDR3 contains 12 residues.

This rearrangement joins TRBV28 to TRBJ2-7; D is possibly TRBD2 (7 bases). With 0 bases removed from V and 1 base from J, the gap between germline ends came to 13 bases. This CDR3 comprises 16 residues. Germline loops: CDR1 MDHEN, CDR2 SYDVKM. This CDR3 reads CASSLWAGAGSYEQYF. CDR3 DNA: TGTGCCAGCAGTTTATGGGCGGGGGCAGGGTCCTACGAGCAGTACTTC.

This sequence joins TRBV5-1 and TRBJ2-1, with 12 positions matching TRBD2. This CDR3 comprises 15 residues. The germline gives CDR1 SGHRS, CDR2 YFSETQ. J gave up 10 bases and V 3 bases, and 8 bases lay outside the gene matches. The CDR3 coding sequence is TGCGCCAGCAGCTCCCTAGCGGGAGGGCTTGGCGAGCAGTTCTTC. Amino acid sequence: CASSSLAGGLGEQFF.

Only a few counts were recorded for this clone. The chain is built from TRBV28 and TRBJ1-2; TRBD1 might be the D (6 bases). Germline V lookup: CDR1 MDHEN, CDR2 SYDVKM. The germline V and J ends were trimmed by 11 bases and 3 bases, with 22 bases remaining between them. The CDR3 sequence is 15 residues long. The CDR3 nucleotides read TGTGCCTCCAAGGGAGGGGGAGCTGGGTACTATGGCTACACCTTC. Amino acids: CASKGGGAGYYGYTF.

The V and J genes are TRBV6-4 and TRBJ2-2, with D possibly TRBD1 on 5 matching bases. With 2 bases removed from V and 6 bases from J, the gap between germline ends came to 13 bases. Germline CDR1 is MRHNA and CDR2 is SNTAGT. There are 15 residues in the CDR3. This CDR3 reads CASSDGAGHAGELFF. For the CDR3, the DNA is TGTGCCAGCAGTGACGGGGCAGGGCACGCCGGGGAGCTGTTTTTT.

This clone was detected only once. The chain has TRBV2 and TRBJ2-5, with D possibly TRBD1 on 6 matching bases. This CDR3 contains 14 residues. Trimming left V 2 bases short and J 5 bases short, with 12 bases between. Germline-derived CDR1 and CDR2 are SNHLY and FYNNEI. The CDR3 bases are TGTGCCAGCAGTGAAACTGGGGGCTACGAGACCCAGTACTTC. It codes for CASSETGGYETQYF.

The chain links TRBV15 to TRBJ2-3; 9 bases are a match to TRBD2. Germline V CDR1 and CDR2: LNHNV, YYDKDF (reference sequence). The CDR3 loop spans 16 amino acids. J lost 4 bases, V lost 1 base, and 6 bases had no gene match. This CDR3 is CATSRGGGGRADTQYF. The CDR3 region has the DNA TGTGCCACCAGCAGAGGTGGTGGCGGGAGGGCAGATACGCAGTATTTT. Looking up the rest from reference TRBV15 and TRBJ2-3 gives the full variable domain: DAMVIQNPRYQVTQFGKPVTLSCSQTLNHNVMYWYQQKSSQAPKLLFHYYDKDFNNEADTPDNFQSRRPNTSFCFLDIRSPGLGDTAMYLCATSRGGGGRADTQYFGPGTRLTVL.

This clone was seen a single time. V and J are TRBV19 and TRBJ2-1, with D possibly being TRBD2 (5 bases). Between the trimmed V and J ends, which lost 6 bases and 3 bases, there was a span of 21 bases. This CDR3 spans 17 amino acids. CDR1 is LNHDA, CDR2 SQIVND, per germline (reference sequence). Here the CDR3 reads CASSRKWGAVDYNEQFF. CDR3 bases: TGTGCCAGTAGCCGTAAATGGGGAGCGGTCGACTACAATGAGCAGTTCTTC. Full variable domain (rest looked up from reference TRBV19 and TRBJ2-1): DGGITQSPKYLFRKEGQNVTLSCEQNLNHDAMYWYRQDPGQGLRLIYYSQIVNDFQKGDIAEGYSVSREKKESFPLTVTSAQKNPTAFYLCASSRKWGAVDYNEQFFGPGTRLTVL.

The CDR3 is CASSLARGYEQYF. For the CDR3, the DNA is TGTGCCAGCAGCTTAGCGCGCGGGTACGAGCAGTACTTC. The V and J genes are TRBV7-8 and TRBJ2-7; possibly TRBD2 for D (5 bases). V lost 0 bases and J lost 4, with 7 bases in between. This CDR3 spans 13 amino acids. Germline CDR1 reads SGHVS; CDR2 reads FQNEAQ.

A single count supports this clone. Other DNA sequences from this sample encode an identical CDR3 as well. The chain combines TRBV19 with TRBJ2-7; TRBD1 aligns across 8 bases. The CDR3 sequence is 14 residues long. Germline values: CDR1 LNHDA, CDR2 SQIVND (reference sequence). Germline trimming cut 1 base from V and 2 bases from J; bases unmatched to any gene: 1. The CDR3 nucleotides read TGTGCCAGTAGTATAGGGACAGGGCCCTACGAGCAGTACTTC. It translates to CASSIGTGPYEQYF. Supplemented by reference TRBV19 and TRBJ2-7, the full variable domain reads DGGITQSPKYLFRKEGQNVTLSCEQNLNHDAMYWYRQDPGQGLRLIYYSQIVNDFQKGDIAEGYSVSREKKESFPLTVTSAQKNPTAFYLCASSIGTGPYEQYFGPGTRLTVT.

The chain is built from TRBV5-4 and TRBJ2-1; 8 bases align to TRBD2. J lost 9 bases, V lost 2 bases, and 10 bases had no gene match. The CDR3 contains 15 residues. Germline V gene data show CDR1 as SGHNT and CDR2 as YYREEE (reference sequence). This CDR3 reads CASSLPGGPPGEQFF. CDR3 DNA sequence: TGTGCCAGCAGCTTACCGGGAGGGCCCCCTGGTGAGCAGTTCTTC. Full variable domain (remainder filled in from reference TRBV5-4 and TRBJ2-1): ETGVTQSPTHLIKTRGQQVTLRCSSQSGHNTVSWYQQALGQGPQFIFQYYREEENGRGNFPPRFSGLQFPNYSSELNVNALELDDSALYLCASSLPGGPPGEQFFGPGTRLTVL.

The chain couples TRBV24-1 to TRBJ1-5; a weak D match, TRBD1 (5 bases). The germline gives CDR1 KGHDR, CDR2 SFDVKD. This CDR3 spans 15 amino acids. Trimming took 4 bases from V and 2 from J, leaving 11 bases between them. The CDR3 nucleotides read TGTGCCACCAGTGAAGGGACCAGTGGCAATCAGCCCCAGCATTTT. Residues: CATSEGTSGNQPQHF.

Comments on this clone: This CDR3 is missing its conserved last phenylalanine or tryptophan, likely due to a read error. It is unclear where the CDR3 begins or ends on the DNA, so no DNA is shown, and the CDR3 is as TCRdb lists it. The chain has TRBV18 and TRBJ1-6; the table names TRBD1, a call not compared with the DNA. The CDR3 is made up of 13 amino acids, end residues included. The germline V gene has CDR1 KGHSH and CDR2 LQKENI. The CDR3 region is CASSPPARDRLSI.